Below, 23 T cell receptor beta chains from the same sample are listed, as sequenced in a study of CD8 T cells in ankylosing spondylitis (dated by TCRdb to 2017 to 2019). General findings and caveats noted by the study authors: Blood from ankylosing spondylitis patients appeared to be characterized by a TCR beta motif made up of about 8 highly homologous amino acid variants.

The antigens of these receptors remain unknown. Library preparation used 5' RACE. Sequencing took place on an Illumina HiSeq 2500. TCRdb cleaned the public reads at Q25 with fastp, built clones with MiXCR and kept in-frame beta chains. Each CDR3 protein appears once, grouped with its most common genes and DNA. The sample has hundreds of thousands of distinct CDR3 sequences on record, 10% to 15% of them singletons. 0.51% of the sample belongs to the ten largest clones. The material sequenced was blood, either unsorted or a sorted T cell fraction (not recorded which). Receptors originate from a male donor with ankylosing spondylitis.

The chain links TRBV11-1 to TRBJ2-2; D is ambiguous. CDR1 is SGHAT, CDR2 FQDESV, per germline (reference sequence). The length of the CDR3 is 14 residues. V lost 1 base and J lost 5, with 8 bases in between. The CDR3 here is CASSLERVTGELFF. Written as DNA, the CDR3 is TGTGCCAGCAGCTTAGAAAGGGTGACCGGGGAGCTGTTTTTT.

This chain connects TRBV4-2 to TRBJ2-1; weak D call: TRBD2 (6 bases). The CDR3 spans 12 residues. V lost 4 bases and J 9 bases, leaving 10 bases between the germline ends. Germline V gives CDR1 LGHNA, CDR2 YNFKEQ. The CDR3 DNA reads TGTGCCAGCAGCCGCGGGAAGGGTGAGCAGTTCTTC. It yields the protein CASSRGKGEQFF.

This clonotype occurred many times. The rearrangement links TRBV5-1 to TRBJ1-1; no clear D. The CDR3 covers 14 residues. V gave up 6 bases and J gave up 2 bases, with 14 bases separating them. The germline gives CDR1 SGHRS, CDR2 YFSETQ. This chain's CDR3 is CASTLVNANTEAFF. DNA for the CDR3: TGCGCCAGCACGCTTGTTAATGCTAACACTGAAGCTTTCTTT.

The sample holds a few counts of this clonotype. J is TRBJ2-7 and V is TRBV28; weak D call: TRBD2 (6 bases). The CDR3 is 15 amino acids. Per germline, CDR1 MDHEN and CDR2 SYDVKM. Trimming removed 5 bases at V and 7 bases at J, with 21 bases between. The CDR3 coding sequence is TGTGCCAGCAGTGGGAGGTCCCCGTCCTATCTGGAGCAGTACTTC. This encodes CASSGRSPSYLEQYF.

This clonotype was counted ten times or more. V and J are TRBV6-2 or TRBV6-3 and TRBJ2-5, with 7 bases fitting TRBD1. The germline V gene has CDR1 MNHEY and CDR2 SVGEGT. The V and J ends lost 6 bases and 4 bases, in that order; junction bases with no gene match: 5. This CDR3 has 13 amino acids. CDR3 protein: CASRDRVLETQYF. DNA of the CDR3: TGTGCCAGCAGAGACAGGGTTTTAGAGACCCAGTACTTC.

This clonotype was picked up a small number of times. This chain connects TRBV5-1 to TRBJ2-2; 9 bases line up with TRBD1. Per the germline V gene, CDR1 is SGHRS and CDR2 is YFSETQ. The length of the CDR3 is 18 residues. J was trimmed by 1 base and V by 4 bases; bases with no gene match: 11. CDR3 coding DNA: TGCGCCAGCAGCGTAGACAGGGGGATGACCATGAACACCGGGGAGCTGTTTTTT. Translating gives CASSVDRGMTMNTGELFF.

The chain has TRBV5-5 and TRBJ2-1; D not resolved. The germline CDR1 and CDR2 sequences are SGHKS and YYEKEE (reference sequence). The CDR3 is made up of 13 amino acids. V was clipped by 4 bases and J by 8 bases, with 13 bases between them. In nucleotides, the CDR3 is TGTGCCAGCAGCGTGCTGACCCCCGATGAGCAGTTCTTC. Its protein is CASSVLTPDEQFF.

In its sample, this clonotype was seen many times. The chain carries TRBV7-2 and TRBJ2-7; a possible D gene is TRBD1 (5 bases). CDR3 length: 14 amino acids. CDR1 SGHTA and CDR2 FQGNSA come from the germline V gene. Trimming shortened V by 0 bases and J by 4 bases, and 10 bases separated the two germline ends. Here the CDR3 reads CASSLAVTDYEQYF. In nucleotides, the CDR3 is TGTGCCAGCAGCTTAGCTGTGACAGATTACGAGCAGTACTTC. The variable domain in full, completed from reference TRBV7-2 and TRBJ2-7, reads GAGVSQSPSNKVTEKGKDVELRCDPISGHTALYWYRQSLGQGLEFLIYFQGNSAPDKSGLPSDRFSAERTGGSVSTLTIQRTQQEDSAVYLCASSLAVTDYEQYFGPGTRLTVT.

This clonotype was found a few times. In DNA, the CDR3 is TGTGCCAGCAGCCAAGACATGTTGGGCAATGGCTACACCTTC. This codes for CASSQDMLGNGYTF. The V call is TRBV4-2, the J call TRBJ1-2; no clear D. CDR1 LGHNA and CDR2 YNFKEQ come from the germline V gene. This CDR3 has 14 residues. V lost 0 bases to trimming and J lost 6 bases, with 11 bases between them.

This clonotype was seen a handful of times. This sequence joins TRBV2 and TRBJ2-5; D uncertain. There are 11 residues in the CDR3. V lost 7 bases to trimming and J lost 7 bases, with 10 bases between them. Germline V gene lookup returns CDR1 SNHLY and CDR2 FYNNEI. CDR3 sequence (DNA): TGTGCCAGCATGTCTATCGGGACCCAGTACTTC. This gives the protein CASMSIGTQYF.

This clonotype was observed a few times. The rearrangement links TRBV5-1 to TRBJ2-7; D might be TRBD1 or TRBD2, each matching 5 bases. The germline V and J ends were trimmed by 4 bases and 6 bases, with 17 bases remaining between them. The CDR3 contains 14 residues. CDR1 is SGHRS, CDR2 YFSETQ, per germline. This CDR3 reads CASSPQGRGGEQYF. The DNA for the CDR3 is TGCGCCAGCAGCCCCCAGGGACGTGGCGGCGAGCAGTACTTC.

This CDR3 reads CASSYSRRGGTEAFF. In nucleotides, the CDR3 is TGTGCCAGCAGTTACTCGAGAAGAGGGGGCACTGAAGCTTTCTTT. This chain joins TRBV6-5 and TRBJ1-1; the D gene is possibly TRBD1 (6 bases). Germline lookup yields CDR1 MNHEY and CDR2 SVGAGI. Deletions cut 0 bases from V and 4 bases from J, with 12 bases between. This CDR3 is 15 amino acids long.

The gene calls are TRBV9 and TRBJ1-1, with D perhaps matching TRBD1 (5 bases). This CDR3 contains 16 residues. V lost 2 bases to trimming and J lost 1 base, with 15 bases between them. The germline gives CDR1 SGDLS, CDR2 YYNGEE. This CDR3 is CASSVGLGGSNTEAFF. The CDR3 coding sequence is TGTGCCAGCAGCGTTGGCCTTGGGGGTTCGAACACTGAAGCTTTCTTT.

The chain couples TRBV5-1 to TRBJ1-2; D gene ambiguous. The CDR3 has 14 residues. Germline loops: CDR1 SGHRS, CDR2 YFSETQ. Trimming stripped 0 bases from V and 7 bases from J, with 13 bases between. The CDR3 loop is CASSLALRVAGYTF. The CDR3 coding sequence is TGCGCCAGCAGCTTGGCCCTTAGGGTGGCTGGCTACACCTTC.

This chain connects TRBV20-1 to TRBJ2-1; weak D call: TRBD2 (5 bases). The CDR3 extends over 10 amino acids. In germline, CDR1 is DFQATT, CDR2 SNEGSKA (reference sequence). Written as DNA, the CDR3 is TGCAGCTTCCTAGCCAATGAGCAGTTCTTC. This sequence encodes CSFLANEQFF.

The chain has TRBV24-1 and TRBJ1-5; D may be TRBD1 (6 bases). Germline loops: CDR1 KGHDR, CDR2 SFDVKD. V shed 4 bases and J shed 4 bases, with 13 bases lying between them. The CDR3 has 15 amino acids. CDR3 sequence reads: CATSDPGAVNQPQHF. CDR3 nucleotide sequence: TGTGCCACCAGTGACCCAGGGGCCGTTAATCAGCCCCAGCATTTT.

As for this clonotype: Compared with germline, one end of the junction differs, possibly owing to a read error. V is TRBV7-2 and J is TRBJ2-4; 12 nucleotides match TRBD2. CDR3 length equals 14 residues. Per the germline V gene, CDR1 is SGHTA and CDR2 is FQGNSA. CDR3 amino acids: CASSLAGGPVIQYF. As DNA, the CDR3 is TGTGCCAGCAGCCTAGCGGGAGGGCCGGTCATTCAGTACTTC.

This clonotype has more than one count but fewer than ten. The CDR3, as DNA: TGCGCCAGCAGCTTCCAACGGGATTTCTCTTCACCCCTCCACTTT. This sequence encodes CASSFQRDFSSPLHF. The chain carries TRBV4-1 and TRBJ1-6; D gene uncertain. V shed 5 bases and J shed 9 bases, with 17 bases lying between them. The germline CDR1 and CDR2 sequences are MGHRA and YSYEKL. CDR3 length equals 15 residues.

The V call is TRBV6-1, the J call TRBJ1-2; no reliable D call. This CDR3 spans 14 amino acids. Germline assignment: CDR1 MNHNS and CDR2 SASEGT. The ends were cut back, 7 bases at V and 0 bases at J, with 12 bases in the middle. Here the CDR3 reads CASKSRLANYGYTF. As DNA, the CDR3 is TGTGCCAGCAAGAGTAGATTAGCTAACTATGGCTACACCTTC.

This clonotype has ten or more counts. This sequence joins TRBV5-1 and TRBJ2-7, with unresolved D. The CDR3 length is 13 residues. Germline V gives CDR1 SGHRS, CDR2 YFSETQ. The V gene lost 0 bases and the J gene lost 6 bases, with 10 bases spanning the gap. The CDR3 loop is CASSLGTLGEQYF. The CDR3, as DNA: TGCGCCAGCAGCTTGGGCACCCTTGGCGAGCAGTACTTC.

V and J are TRBV6-2 or TRBV6-3 and TRBJ2-1; D not certain. This CDR3 comprises 16 residues. With 4 bases removed from V and 0 bases from J, the gap between germline ends came to 13 bases. From germline, CDR1 is MNHEY and CDR2 SVGEGT. This CDR3 is CASSSLQTSSYNEQFF. As DNA, the CDR3 is TGTGCCAGCAGTTCATTACAAACGAGCTCCTACAATGAGCAGTTCTTC.

The V call is TRBV6-5, the J call TRBJ2-7; D may correspond to TRBD1 or TRBD2 (5 bases each). Trimming pared 10 bases from V and 6 bases from J, leaving 16 bases between. Germline CDR1 reads MNHEY; CDR2 reads SVGAGI. The CDR3 length is 12 residues. CDR3 sequence (DNA): TGTGCCATCCAAGGAATGGGGACCGAGCAGTACTTC. Translated: CAIQGMGTEQYF.

The chain recombines TRBV3-1 with TRBJ1-2; 11 bases map to TRBD1. CDR1 and CDR2 (germline): LGHDT, YNNKEL (reference sequence). The CDR3 spans 16 residues. Trimming took 5 bases from V and 0 from J; bases not matched to a gene: 5. CDR3 sequence: CASSSGTGGPNYGYTF. CDR3 DNA sequence: TGTGCCAGCAGCTCCGGGACAGGGGGGCCTAACTATGGCTACACCTTC.